This is a list of T cell receptor beta chains from one sample in a study of cytomegalovirus exposure and HLA in healthy donors. Sequencing used immunoSEQ multiplex PCR; TCRdb keeps in-frame clones, though not all of them. The sample holds about 160,000 clones, roughly four fifths seen once. The specimen sequenced was PBMCs. The receptors come from a man aged 18 to 35 in good health and CMV-seronegative. Each CDR3 is given with its conserved first and last residue. Fields, in order: V gene, CDR3 protein.

TRBV7-9 | CASSSNRGDRPNTEAFF
TRBV6-4 | CASGPGTSGAGELFF
TRBV6-5 | CASSYSSAGGPETQYF
TRBV27 | CASRATNYGYTF
TRBV5-1 | CASSADRPNSPLHF
TRBV27 | CASSLGTNYGYTF
TRBV28 | CASSSSGTGRSPLHF
TRBV6-5 | CATGTGGTDTQYF
TRBV28 | CATQTRSYEQYF
TRBV20-1 | CSGLAAYEQYF
TRBV4-3 | CASSQGGLANPIQYF
TRBV7-8 | CASSSPGLAKNEQFF
TRBV19 | CASSLQGMAGGTSGANVLTF
TRBV7-2 | CASSRMLGSSYNEQFF